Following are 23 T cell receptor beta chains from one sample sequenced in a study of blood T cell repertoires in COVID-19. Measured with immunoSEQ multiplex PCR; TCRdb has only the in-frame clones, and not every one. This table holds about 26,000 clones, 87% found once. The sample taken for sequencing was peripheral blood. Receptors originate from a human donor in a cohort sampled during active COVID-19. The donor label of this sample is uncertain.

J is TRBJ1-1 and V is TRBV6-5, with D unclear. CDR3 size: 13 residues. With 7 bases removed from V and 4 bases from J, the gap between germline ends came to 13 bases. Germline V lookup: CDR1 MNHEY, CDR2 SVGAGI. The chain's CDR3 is CASIVWAPTEAFF. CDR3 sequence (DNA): TGTGCCAGCATCGTTTGGGCACCCACTGAAGCTTTCTTT.

The CDR3 nucleotides are TGTGCCAGCAGAGAGGGGGCTTCACCCCTCCACTTT. This translates into CASREGASPLHF. The rearrangement joins TRBV28 to TRBJ1-6; 7 positions agree with TRBD1. The germline gives CDR1 MDHEN, CDR2 SYDVKM. This CDR3 spans 12 amino acids. V lost 6 bases to trimming and J lost 9 bases; unmatched junction nucleotides: 2.

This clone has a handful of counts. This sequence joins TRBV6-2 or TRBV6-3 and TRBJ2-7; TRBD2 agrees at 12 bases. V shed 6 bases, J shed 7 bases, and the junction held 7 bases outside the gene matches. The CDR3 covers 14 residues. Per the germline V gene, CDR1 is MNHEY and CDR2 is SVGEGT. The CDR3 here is CASRPSGGVQEQYF. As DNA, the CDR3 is TGTGCCAGCAGGCCTAGCGGGGGGGTGCAGGAGCAGTACTTC.

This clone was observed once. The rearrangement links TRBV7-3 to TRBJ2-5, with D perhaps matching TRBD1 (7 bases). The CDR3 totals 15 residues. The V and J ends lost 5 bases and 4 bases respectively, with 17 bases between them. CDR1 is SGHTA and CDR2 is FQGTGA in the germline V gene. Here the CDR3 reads CASSPHRGGRETQYF. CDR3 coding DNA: TGTGCCAGCAGCCCTCACAGGGGAGGAAGAGAGACCCAGTACTTC.

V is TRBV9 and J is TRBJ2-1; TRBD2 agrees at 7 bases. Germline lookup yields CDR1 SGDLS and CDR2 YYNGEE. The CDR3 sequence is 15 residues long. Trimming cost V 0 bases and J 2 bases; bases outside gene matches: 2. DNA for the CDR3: TGTGCCAGCAGCGTAGGCGGGGGACCCTACAATGAGCAGTTCTTC. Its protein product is CASSVGGGPYNEQFF.

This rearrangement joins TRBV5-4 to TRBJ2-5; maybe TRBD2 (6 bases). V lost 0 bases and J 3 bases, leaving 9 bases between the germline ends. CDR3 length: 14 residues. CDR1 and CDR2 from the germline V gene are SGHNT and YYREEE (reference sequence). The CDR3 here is CASSLAVAEETQYF. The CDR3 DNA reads TGTGCCAGCAGCTTGGCAGTAGCGGAAGAGACCCAGTACTTC.

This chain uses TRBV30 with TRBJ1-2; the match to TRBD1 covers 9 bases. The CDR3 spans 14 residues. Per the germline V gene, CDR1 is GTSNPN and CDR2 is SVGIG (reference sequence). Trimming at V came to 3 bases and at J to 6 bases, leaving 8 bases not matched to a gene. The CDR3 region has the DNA TGTGCCTGGAGCCAAAACAGGGGGCAAAATGGCTACACCTTC. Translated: CAWSQNRGQNGYTF.

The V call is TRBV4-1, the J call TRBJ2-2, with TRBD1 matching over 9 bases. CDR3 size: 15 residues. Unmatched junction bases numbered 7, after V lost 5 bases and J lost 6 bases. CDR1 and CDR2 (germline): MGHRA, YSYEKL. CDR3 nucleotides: TGCGCCAGCAGCGTTCCGAGGACAGGGGCCGGGGAGCTGTTTTTT. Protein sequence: CASSVPRTGAGELFF.

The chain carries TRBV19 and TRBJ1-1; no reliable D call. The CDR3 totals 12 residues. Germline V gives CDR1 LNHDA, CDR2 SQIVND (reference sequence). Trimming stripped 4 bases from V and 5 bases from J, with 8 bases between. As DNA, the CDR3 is TGTGCCAGTAGTAGGAGGATGACTGAAGCTTTCTTT. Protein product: CASSRRMTEAFF.

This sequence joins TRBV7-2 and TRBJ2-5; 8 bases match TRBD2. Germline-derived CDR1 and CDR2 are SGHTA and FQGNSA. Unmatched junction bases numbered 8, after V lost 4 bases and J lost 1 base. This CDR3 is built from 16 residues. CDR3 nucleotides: TGTGCCAGCAGCTCCTTTCCCCGGGGGGGCCAAGAGACCCAGTACTTC. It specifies CASSSFPRGGQETQYF.

The CDR3 DNA reads TGTGCCAGCAGCCAAGGTGGAGCTAGCACAGATACGCAGTATTTT. This gives the protein CASSQGGASTDTQYF. The genes are TRBV3-1 (or the pseudogene TRBV3-2) and TRBJ2-3; unclear D gene. Per germline, CDR1 LGHDT and CDR2 YNNKEL (reference sequence). CDR3 length: 15 amino acids. Trimming removed 1 base from V and 0 bases from J, with 8 bases in between.

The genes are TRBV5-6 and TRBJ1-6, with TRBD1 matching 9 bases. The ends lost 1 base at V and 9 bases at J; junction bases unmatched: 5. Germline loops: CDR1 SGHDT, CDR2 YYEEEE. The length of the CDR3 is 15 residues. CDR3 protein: CASSLKGQGGSPLHF. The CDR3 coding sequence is TGTGCCAGCAGCTTGAAGGGACAGGGAGGTTCACCCCTCCACTTT.

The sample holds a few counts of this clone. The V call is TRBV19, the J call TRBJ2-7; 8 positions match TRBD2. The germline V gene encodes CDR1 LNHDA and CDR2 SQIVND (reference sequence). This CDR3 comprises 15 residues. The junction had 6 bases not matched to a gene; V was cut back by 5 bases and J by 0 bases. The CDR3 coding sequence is TGTGCCAGTAGTCCGGGACTAGTTTACTCCTACGAGCAGTACTTC. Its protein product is CASSPGLVYSYEQYF.

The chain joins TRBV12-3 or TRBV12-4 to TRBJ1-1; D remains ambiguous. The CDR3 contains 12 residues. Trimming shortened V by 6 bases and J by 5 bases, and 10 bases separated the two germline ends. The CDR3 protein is CASRGGYTEAFF. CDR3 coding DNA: TGTGCCAGCAGGGGAGGGTATACTGAAGCTTTCTTT.

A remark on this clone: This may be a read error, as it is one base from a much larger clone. In nucleotides, the CDR3 is TGTGCCGGCAGCCCAACGACAGGGGAAAGGTGGTCTGGCAATCAGCCCCAGCATTTT. Amino acid sequence: CAGSPTTGERWSGNQPQHF. This chain uses TRBV28 with TRBJ1-5; TRBD1 matches at 8 bases. The CDR3 is made up of 19 amino acids. Germline V gives CDR1 MDHEN, CDR2 SYDVKM. Variable domain in full (rest from reference TRBV28 and TRBJ1-5): DVKVTQSSRYLVKRTGEKVFLECVQDMDHENMFWYRQDPGLGLRLIYFSYDVKMKEKGDIPEGYSVSREKKERFSLILESASTNQTSMYLCAGSPTTGERWSGNQPQHFGDGTRLSIL.

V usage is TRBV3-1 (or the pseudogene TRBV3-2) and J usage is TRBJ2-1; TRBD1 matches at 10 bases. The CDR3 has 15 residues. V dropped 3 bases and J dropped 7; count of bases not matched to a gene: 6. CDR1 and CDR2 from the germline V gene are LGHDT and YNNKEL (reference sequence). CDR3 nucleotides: TGTGCCAGCAGCCAGTACGACAGGGGGCGGAATGAGCAGTTCTTC. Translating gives CASSQYDRGRNEQFF.

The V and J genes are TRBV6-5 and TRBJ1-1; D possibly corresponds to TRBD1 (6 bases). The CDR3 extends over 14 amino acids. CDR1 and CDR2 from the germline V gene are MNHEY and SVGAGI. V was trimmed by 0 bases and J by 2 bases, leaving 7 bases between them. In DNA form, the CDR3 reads TGTGCCAGCAGTTACTCGGACAGCAACACTGAAGCTTTCTTT. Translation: CASSYSDSNTEAFF.

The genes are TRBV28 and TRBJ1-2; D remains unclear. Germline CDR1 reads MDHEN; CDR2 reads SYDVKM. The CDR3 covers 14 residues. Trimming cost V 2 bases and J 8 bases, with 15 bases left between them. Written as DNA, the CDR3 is TGTGCCAGCAGTTTAGTAGTGGTGGCGGGCGGCTACACCTTC. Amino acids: CASSLVVVAGGYTF.

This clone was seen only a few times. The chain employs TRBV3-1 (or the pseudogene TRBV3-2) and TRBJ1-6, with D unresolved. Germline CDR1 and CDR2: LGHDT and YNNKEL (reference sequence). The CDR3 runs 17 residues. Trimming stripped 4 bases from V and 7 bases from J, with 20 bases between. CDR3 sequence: CASSREAGRLRNSPLHF. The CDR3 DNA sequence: TGTGCCAGCAGCCGGGAAGCGGGGAGGTTGAGGAATTCACCCCTCCACTTT.

This chain's CDR3 is CASRKAVANTGELFF. In nucleotides, the CDR3 is TGTGCCAGCAGGAAAGCGGTCGCGAACACCGGGGAGCTGTTTTTT. The V and J genes are TRBV6-5 and TRBJ2-2; perhaps TRBD2 as D (5 bases). V lost 6 bases, J lost 0 bases, and 11 bases lay in between. From germline, CDR1 is MNHEY and CDR2 SVGAGI. The CDR3 covers 15 residues.

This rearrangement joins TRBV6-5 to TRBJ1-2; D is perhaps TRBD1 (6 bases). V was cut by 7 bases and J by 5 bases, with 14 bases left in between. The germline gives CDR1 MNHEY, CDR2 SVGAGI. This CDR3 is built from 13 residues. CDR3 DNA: TGTGCCAGCAAGGGGACACCCAGGTATGGCTACACCTTC. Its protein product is CASKGTPRYGYTF.

The CDR3 sequence is CASSLQGFTEAFF. In DNA, the CDR3 is TGTGCCAGCAGTTTACAGGGTTTCACTGAAGCTTTCTTT. The chain is built from TRBV12-3 or TRBV12-4 and TRBJ1-1; a possible D gene is TRBD1 (5 bases). The CDR3 has 13 amino acids. V was cut by 2 bases and J by 4 bases, with 8 bases left in between.

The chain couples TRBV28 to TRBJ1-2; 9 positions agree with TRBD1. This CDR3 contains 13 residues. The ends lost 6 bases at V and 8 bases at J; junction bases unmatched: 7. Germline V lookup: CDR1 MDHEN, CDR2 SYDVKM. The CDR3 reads CASSTGTGKGYTF. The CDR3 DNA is TGTGCCAGCAGCACCGGGACAGGGAAAGGCTACACCTTC.